This entry concerns a single TCR beta chain. Its antigen is as yet unknown. The CDR3 contains 16 residues. Deletions cut 5 bases from V and 0 bases from J, with 14 bases between. Germline loops: CDR1 MDHEN, CDR2 SYDVKM. Deep TCR-beta sequencing used DNA from uncultured naive and memory CD4+ T cells. Here immunoSEQ multiplex PCR was the method, and the copy in TCRdb shows in-frame clones only, minus some. Among roughly 71,000 clones listed, 87% were seen once. The data are from a study of CD4 T cells in relation to SARS-CoV-2 and coronaviruses. Study at large: Crossreactive spike epitopes shared across donors were mapped to their HLA restriction. Study-wide points: Memory recall responses, not primary responses primed in culture, are what the assay detects.

Unexposed donor CD4+ T cells date from 2011-2018, before the COVID-19 pandemic. Specimen: memory CD4+ T cells from PBMCs. V gene TRBV28 combines with J gene TRBJ1-5, with D perhaps TRBD1 (5 bases). The sequence was obtained from a human donor in good health. CDR3 loop: CASSVPRDPSNQPQHF. The CDR3 coding sequence is TGTGCCAGCAGTGTCCCCCGGGACCCTAGCAATCAGCCCCAGCATTTT. The entire variable domain, with the rest obtained from reference TRBV28 and TRBJ1-5, is as follows: DVKVTQSSRYLVKRTGEKVFLECVQDMDHENMFWYRQDPGLGLRLIYFSYDVKMKEKGDIPEGYSVSREKKERFSLILESASTNQTSMYLCASSVPRDPSNQPQHFGDGTRLSIL.